The clone carrying this TCR beta chain has a handful of counts. Used for diagnoses were clinical symptoms, serum thyroxine and TRAb, thyroid ultrasound and orbital computed tomography. These data are taken from a study of T cells in Graves' hyperthyroidism and ophthalmopathy. Regions amplified from RNA transcripts were the TCR beta CDR3 regions. A set of HTBI primers served as the primers for a first-round RT-PCR of the TCR CDR3. TCRdb reprocessed the multiplex PCR reads via MiXCR and lists one record per CDR3 protein. This table has 200,000 to 250,000 distinct CDR3 sequences, roughly 18% appearing once. Trimming at V came to 2 bases and at J to 4 bases, leaving 8 bases not matched to a gene. Germline V gene data show CDR1 as DFQATT and CDR2 as SNEGSKA (reference sequence). This CDR3 contains 15 residues.

This clonotype originated in a man between 50 and 59 years old with Graves' hyperthyroidism. The source material was blood. The V and J genes are TRBV20-1 and TRBJ1-3, with TRBD1 identical over 7 bases. The CDR3 reads CSARPTGAWGNTIYF. The CDR3, as DNA: TGCAGTGCTAGACCCACAGGGGCGTGGGGAAACACCATATATTTT.